The sequence of this TCR beta chain was determined in a study of Graves' ophthalmopathy and Graves' hyperthyroidism. Study-level points and caveats: Blood samples also showed most expanded thyroid clonotypes exceeding 0.001 frequency.

Amplifying from RNA transcripts, the study obtained TCR beta CDR3 regions. Second-round multiplex PCR came after a first-round RT-PCR that employed HTBI primers. TCRdb reprocessed the multiplex PCR reads via MiXCR and lists one record per CDR3 protein. The sample yields around 400,000 distinct CDR3 sequences, approximately 20% seen once. Trimming stripped 0 bases from V and 7 bases from J, with 12 bases between. The CDR3 extends over 14 amino acids. Germline V lookup: CDR1 GTSNPN, CDR2 SVGIG (reference sequence). Each donor who had ophthalmopathy showed moderate-to-severe activity, a CAS of ≥3, a NOSPECS of ≥4, and a duration under 3 months. The authors diagnosed from clinical symptoms, serum thyroxine, TRAb, thyroid ultrasound and orbital computed tomography. To note about this clonotype: Its antigen is undetermined.

The clonotype comes from a woman aged 18-29 years with Graves' ophthalmopathy. The chain couples TRBV30 to TRBJ2-2; D uncertain. The specimen was peripheral blood. CDR3 bases: TGTGCCTGGAGTGTAAGCCCTACGGGCGGGGAGCTGTTTTTT. Translated, it gives CAWSVSPTGGELFF.